This TCR beta chain was obtained from a study of T cells in Graves' hyperthyroidism and ophthalmopathy. Overall study: At initial diagnosis, before any treatment had begun, peripheral blood was obtained.

Hyperthyroidism had been newly diagnosed in patients aged 18 to 65, and its duration was under 2 months. RNA transcripts yielded amplified TCR beta CDR3 regions. The HTBI set primed first-round TCR CDR3 RT-PCR. TCRdb processed the multiplex PCR reads anew with MiXCR; each CDR3 protein has one entry. The table records 450,000 to 650,000 distinct CDR3 sequences, around 20% of them present only once. Study results and caveats: Blood also carried most thyroid clonotypes expanded above 0.001.

The CDR3 covers 15 residues. Deletions cut 0 bases from V and 4 bases from J, with 14 bases between. Germline CDR1 reads SGHRS; CDR2 reads YFSETQ. There are many counts of this clonotype. The antigen is not known. V gene TRBV5-1 combines with J gene TRBJ2-7; the D gene is possibly TRBD1 (5 bases). Material: blood. This receptor was taken from a man aged 18-30 years with Graves' hyperthyroidism. The CDR3 loop reads CASSLAGPGRYEQYF. Here the CDR3 DNA reads TGCGCCAGCAGCTTGGCCGGGCCAGGGCGGTACGAGCAGTACTTC.